A single sample is the source of the 26 T cell receptor beta chains below, sequenced in a study of early T cells in non-severe SARS-CoV-2 infection. TCRdb processed the 5' RACE reads anew with MiXCR; each CDR3 protein has one entry. Here the sample spans 35,000 to 45,000 distinct CDR3 sequences, about 9.3% being singletons. The sample taken for sequencing was whole blood. The origin of the receptors is an adult who was a healthcare worker with PCR-confirmed SARS-CoV-2 infection or an uninfected control (not recorded which).

This clonotype was seen many times. A read error may produce the germline difference seen at one junction end. This chain joins TRBV4-1 and TRBJ1-5; D possibly corresponds to TRBD1 (6 bases). The CDR3 is made up of 13 amino acids. From germline, CDR1 is MGHRA and CDR2 YSYEKL. CDR3 loop: CASSKRGEQPQHF. The CDR3 DNA reads as TGCGCCAGCAGCAAGAGGGGGGAACAGCCCCAACATTTT.

This clonotype was observed at least ten times. V usage is TRBV29-1 and J usage is TRBJ2-1, with 10 bases identical to TRBD2. This CDR3 region has 14 residues. Germline V gene data show CDR1 as SQVTM and CDR2 as ANQGSEA. Unmatched junction bases numbered 6, after V lost 5 bases and J lost 5 bases. The CDR3: CSVLAGGANNEQFF. CDR3 nucleotide sequence: TGCAGCGTTTTAGCGGGGGGAGCGAACAATGAGCAGTTCTTC.

This clonotype was seen many times. The chain links TRBV7-9 to TRBJ2-1, with TRBD2 matching over 7 bases. V shed 6 bases, J shed 6 bases, and the junction held 5 bases outside the gene matches. The CDR3 extends over 13 amino acids. Germline V gene lookup returns CDR1 SEHNR and CDR2 FQNEAQ (reference sequence). The CDR3 coding sequence is TGTGCCAGCAGACCTACTAGCGCCAATGAGCAGTTCTTC. This sequence encodes CASRPTSANEQFF.

This chain uses TRBV11-2 with TRBJ2-3; no clear D. This CDR3 is 14 amino acids long. Trimming shortened V by 3 bases and J by 2 bases, and 9 bases separated the two germline ends. From germline, CDR1 is SGHAT and CDR2 FQNNGV. This CDR3 is CASSFGQDTDTQYF. The CDR3 coding sequence is TGTGCCAGCAGCTTCGGGCAGGACACAGATACGCAGTATTTT.

This clonotype was observed many times. The rearrangement uses TRBV6-5 and TRBJ2-2; TRBD1 agrees at 7 bases. V dropped 8 bases and J dropped 3; count of bases not matched to a gene: 3. CDR1 MNHEY and CDR2 SVGAGI come from the germline V gene. The CDR3 runs to 13 residues. DNA for the CDR3: TGTGCCAGCGAGGGGGCGGACACCGGGGAGCTGTTTTTT. Translating it yields CASEGADTGELFF.

The chain is built from TRBV29-1 and TRBJ2-3, with D perhaps TRBD2 (6 bases). There are 15 residues in the CDR3. In germline, CDR1 is SQVTM, CDR2 ANQGSEA. Trimming took off 1 base at V and 4 bases at J, with 15 bases between the two ends. CDR3 in amino acids: CSVEGPGAFADTQYF. The CDR3 DNA reads TGCAGCGTTGAAGGACCGGGAGCCTTTGCAGATACGCAGTATTTT.

The sample holds a few counts of this clonotype. This sequence joins TRBV25-1 and TRBJ1-1, with TRBD1 as a possible D gene (5 bases). CDR3 size: 15 residues. Germline values: CDR1 MGHDK, CDR2 SYGVNS. Deletions cut 3 bases from V and 3 bases from J, with 14 bases between. CDR3 sequence: CASSDGSGGDTEAFF. The DNA of the CDR3 is TGTGCCAGCAGTGATGGCTCGGGGGGTGACACTGAAGCTTTCTTT. Complete variable domain (other parts from reference TRBV25-1 and TRBJ1-1): EADIYQTPRYLVIGTGKKITLECSQTMGHDKMYWYQQDPGMELHLIHYSYGVNSTEKGDLSSESTVSRIRTEHFPLTLESARPSHTSQYLCASSDGSGGDTEAFFGQGTRLTVV.

The chain uses TRBV5-4 and TRBJ2-1; 7 bases agree with TRBD2. This CDR3 region has 15 residues. Germline CDR1 reads SGHNT; CDR2 reads YYREEE (reference sequence). V shed 4 bases, J shed 4 bases, and the junction held 8 bases outside the gene matches. The CDR3 DNA reads as TGTGCCAGCAGCGCGCGGGGGAGACCTTACAATGAGCAGTTCTTC. This codes for CASSARGRPYNEQFF.

This clonotype appeared a few times. This could be a read error, since a much larger clone is one nucleotide away. The chain combines TRBV11-2 with TRBJ2-7, with unresolved D. The CDR3 sequence is 12 residues long. CDR1 is SGHAT and CDR2 is FQNNGV in the germline V gene. Between the trimmed V and J ends, which lost 8 bases and 4 bases, there was a span of 12 bases. For the CDR3, the DNA is TGTGCCAGCGGCCCTCATACATACGAGCAGTACTTC. This sequence encodes CASGPHTYEQYF.

The chain employs TRBV27 and TRBJ2-5, with D unclear. V gave up 2 bases and J gave up 0 bases, with 7 bases separating them. Germline loops: CDR1 MNHEY, CDR2 SMNVEV (reference sequence). The CDR3 is 14 amino acids. The CDR3 loop reads CASSLAEHQETQYF. Here the CDR3 DNA reads TGTGCCAGCAGTTTAGCGGAGCACCAAGAGACCCAGTACTTC.

This clonotype appeared many times. The rearrangement links TRBV20-1 to TRBJ1-5; a weak D match, TRBD1 (5 bases). The CDR3 loop spans 15 amino acids. CDR1 and CDR2 from the germline V gene are DFQATT and SNEGSKA (reference sequence). V lost 0 bases to trimming and J lost 9 bases, with 18 bases between them. CDR3 region: CSARDPLTHTGPQHF. CDR3 DNA: TGCAGTGCTAGAGATCCCCTGACACATACAGGGCCCCAGCATTTT.

The sample holds many counts of this clonotype. This chain links TRBV7-8 with TRBJ2-1; TRBD1 aligns across 7 bases. V gave up 7 bases and J gave up 4 bases; unmatched junction bases: 16. Per germline, CDR1 SGHVS and CDR2 FQNEAQ. The CDR3 is made up of 17 amino acids. The CDR3 here is CASTQGPDRSSYNEQFF. The CDR3 region has the DNA TGTGCCAGCACCCAAGGGCCGGACAGGAGCTCTTACAATGAGCAGTTCTTC.

This clonotype was detected ten times or more. This chain uses TRBV12-3 or TRBV12-4 with TRBJ1-1; no clear D gene. The CDR3 consists of 12 residues. V lost 6 bases and J 4 bases, leaving 9 bases between the germline ends. The CDR3 spells CASSLPVTEAFF. The CDR3 bases are TGTGCCAGCAGCCTTCCGGTCACTGAAGCTTTCTTT.

This clonotype was seen repeatedly, ten times or more. The chain combines TRBV9 with TRBJ1-5; no firm D call. The germline gives CDR1 SGDLS, CDR2 YYNGEE. The CDR3 totals 14 residues. Trimming cost V 0 bases and J 6 bases, with 10 bases left between them. The DNA for the CDR3 is TGTGCCAGCAGCGTAGGGTCGGTTGCTCAGCCCCAGCATTTT. Its translation: CASSVGSVAQPQHF.

This clonotype occurred many times. The J gene is TRBJ2-4, the V gene TRBV2; no clear D. CDR1 SNHLY and CDR2 FYNNEI come from the germline V gene. V lost 7 bases and J 0 bases, leaving 4 bases between the germline ends. This CDR3 region has 12 residues. The CDR3 region has the DNA TGTGCCAGCAATGCAGCCAAAAACATTCAGTACTTC. Its protein product is CASNAAKNIQYF.

The J gene is TRBJ1-6, the V gene TRBV27; D not certain. There are 12 residues in the CDR3. Germline assignment: CDR1 MNHEY and CDR2 SMNVEV (reference sequence). With 1 base removed from V and 13 bases from J, the gap between germline ends came to 8 bases. The DNA of the CDR3 is TGTGCCAGCAGTTTATTAGTGGGGCCCCTCCACTTT. It encodes CASSLLVGPLHF.

This clonotype was seen at least ten times. The chain carries TRBV29-1 and TRBJ1-2; D is perhaps TRBD1 (5 bases). Germline CDR1 is SQVTM and CDR2 is ANQGSEA. Trimming shortened V by 7 bases and J by 6 bases, and 15 bases separated the two germline ends. The CDR3 runs 12 residues. CDR3 protein: CSDGGGPNGYTF. In DNA form, the CDR3 reads TGCAGCGATGGGGGGGGACCCAATGGCTACACCTTC.

This clonotype was seen more than once but under ten times. J is TRBJ2-2 and V is TRBV12-3 or TRBV12-4; 7 nucleotides match TRBD1. V shed 6 bases and J 3 bases; nucleotides not matched to a gene: 7. This CDR3 spans 15 amino acids. CDR3 nucleotides: TGTGCCAGCAGAGATACAGGGGCAGACACCGGGGAGCTGTTTTTT. This translates into CASRDTGADTGELFF.

This clonotype was found a few times. The chain carries TRBV3-1 and TRBJ2-3, with a tentative D call TRBD1 (5 bases). CDR3 length equals 14 residues. V was shortened by 4 bases and J by 6 bases, with 14 bases between the two germline ends. Per the germline V gene, CDR1 is LGHDT and CDR2 is YNNKEL (reference sequence). The CDR3 sequence: CASSPRWKGDTQYF. The CDR3 region has the DNA TGTGCCAGCAGCCCCAGGTGGAAGGGGGATACGCAGTATTTT.

The gene calls are TRBV7-8 and TRBJ2-7; a weak D match, TRBD1 (6 bases). The CDR3 runs to 13 residues. Between the trimmed V and J ends, which lost 6 bases and 5 bases, there was a span of 14 bases. CDR1 is SGHVS and CDR2 is FQNEAQ in the germline V gene. This CDR3 is CASRKAEGDEQYF. CDR3 sequence (DNA): TGTGCCAGCAGAAAAGCTGAGGGGGACGAGCAGTACTTC.

This clonotype was recorded many times. The V gene is TRBV7-6, the J gene TRBJ1-3; D remains unclear. V lost 1 base and J 4 bases, leaving 11 bases between the germline ends. The CDR3 extends over 15 amino acids. Germline-derived CDR1 and CDR2 are SGHVS and FNYEAQ. The CDR3 region has the DNA TGTGCCAGCAGCTTAGACCGCGGCTACGGAAACACCATATATTTT. It codes for CASSLDRGYGNTIYF.

This clonotype was seen repeatedly, ten times or more. V is TRBV18 and J is TRBJ1-1; 8 bases map to TRBD1. CDR3 length equals 14 residues. CDR1 and CDR2 (germline): KGHSH, LQKENI. V shed 9 bases and J 11 bases; nucleotides not matched to a gene: 17. Written as DNA, the CDR3 is TGTGCCAGTTTAGCCGTCCCAGACAGGGGAGACGCTTTCTTT. Residues: CASLAVPDRGDAFF.

There are a few counts of this clonotype. J is TRBJ2-3 and V is TRBV5-1; no clear D gene. V lost 4 bases and J 2 bases, leaving 17 bases between the germline ends. Germline V gene data show CDR1 as SGHRS and CDR2 as YFSETQ. The CDR3 has 16 residues. CDR3: CASSPVGQSDTDTQYF. The CDR3 nucleotides are TGCGCCAGCAGCCCGGTGGGCCAGAGCGACACAGATACGCAGTATTTT. Variable domain in full (rest from reference TRBV5-1 and TRBJ2-3): KAGVTQTPRYLIKTRGQQVTLSCSPISGHRSVSWYQQTPGQGLQFLFEYFSETQRNKGNFPGRFSGRQFSNSRSEMNVSTLELGDSALYLCASSPVGQSDTDTQYFGPGTRLTVL.

This clonotype was seen repeatedly, ten times or more. The V gene is TRBV7-6, the J gene TRBJ1-2; maybe TRBD1 (5 bases). The CDR3 has 12 residues. Germline CDR1 reads SGHVS; CDR2 reads FNYEAQ. Trimming took 3 bases from V and 7 from J, leaving 9 bases between them. For the CDR3, the DNA is TGTGCCAGCAGCTTGAGGGGAAGTGGCTACACCTTC. It specifies CASSLRGSGYTF. Full variable domain (rest looked up from reference TRBV7-6 and TRBJ1-2): GAGVSQSPRYKVTKRGQDVALRCDPISGHVSLYWYRQALGQGPEFLTYFNYEAQQDKSGLPNDRFSAERPEGSISTLTIQRTEQRDSAMYRCASSLRGSGYTFGSGTRLTVV.

V and J are TRBV5-1 and TRBJ1-1; D uncertain. Trimming cost V 0 bases and J 4 bases, with 10 bases left between them. This CDR3 contains 14 residues. CDR1 and CDR2 (germline): SGHRS, YFSETQ. Written as DNA, the CDR3 is TGCGCCAGCAGCTTGGTTGGGAGGAGCACTGAAGCTTTCTTT. Its translation is CASSLVGRSTEAFF.

The sample holds a few counts of this clonotype. The chain employs TRBV7-9 and TRBJ2-1; 9 bases line up with TRBD1. V dropped 4 bases and J dropped 4; count of bases not matched to a gene: 5. The CDR3 is made up of 15 amino acids. Germline V CDR1 and CDR2: SEHNR, FQNEAQ (reference sequence). As DNA, the CDR3 is TGTGCCAGCAGCTGGGGACAGGGCGAATACAATGAGCAGTTCTTC. This codes for CASSWGQGEYNEQFF. The full variable domain, with the rest looked up from reference TRBV7-9 and TRBJ2-1, is DTGVSQNPRHKITKRGQNVTFRCDPISEHNRLYWYRQTLGQGPEFLTYFQNEAQLEKSRLLSDRFSAERPKGSFSTLEIQRTEQGDSAMYLCASSWGQGEYNEQFFGPGTRLTVL.